This T cell receptor (beta chain) was sequenced for a study of T-cell reconstitution after alpha-beta-depleted transplantation in children. This clonotype appeared many times. CDR3 size: 16 residues. Germline V lookup: CDR1 LGHNA, CDR2 YSLEER. V lost 1 base to trimming and J lost 5 bases, with 15 bases between them. It was with unique molecular identifiers that the TCRbeta library was prepared. TCRdb called the PCR reads again in MiXCR, with one record for every CDR3 protein. The sample has 200,000 to 250,000 distinct CDR3 sequences; 9.5% to 13% are singletons. Specimen: PBMCs, collected before TCRalphabeta/CD19-depleted stem cell transplant. The receptor was isolated from a child younger than two with acute myeloid leukemia, due to receive a stem cell transplant. The genes are TRBV4-3 and TRBJ1-5; a possible D gene is TRBD1 (6 bases). As DNA, the CDR3 is TGCGCCAGCAGCCAAGGGGTCAGGGGATGGGATCAGCCCCAGCATTTT. Amino acid sequence: CASSQGVRGWDQPQHF.